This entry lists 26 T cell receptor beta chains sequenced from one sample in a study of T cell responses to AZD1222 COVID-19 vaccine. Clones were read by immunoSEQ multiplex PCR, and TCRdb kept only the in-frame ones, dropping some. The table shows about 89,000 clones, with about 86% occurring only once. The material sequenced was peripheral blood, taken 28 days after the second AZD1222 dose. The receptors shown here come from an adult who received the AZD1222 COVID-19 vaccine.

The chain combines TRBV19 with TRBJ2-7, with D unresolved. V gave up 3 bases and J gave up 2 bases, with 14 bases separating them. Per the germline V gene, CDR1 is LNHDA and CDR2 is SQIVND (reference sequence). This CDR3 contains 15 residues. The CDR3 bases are TGTGCCAGTAGTATCGGATTCTCAGACCCCTACGAGCAGTACTTC. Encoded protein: CASSIGFSDPYEQYF.

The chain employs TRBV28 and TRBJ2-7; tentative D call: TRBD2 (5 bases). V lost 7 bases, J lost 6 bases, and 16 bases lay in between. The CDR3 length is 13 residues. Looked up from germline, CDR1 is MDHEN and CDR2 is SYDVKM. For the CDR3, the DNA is TGTGCCAGCACTCCGGTCGCAGAGGGCGAGCAGTACTTC. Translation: CASTPVAEGEQYF.

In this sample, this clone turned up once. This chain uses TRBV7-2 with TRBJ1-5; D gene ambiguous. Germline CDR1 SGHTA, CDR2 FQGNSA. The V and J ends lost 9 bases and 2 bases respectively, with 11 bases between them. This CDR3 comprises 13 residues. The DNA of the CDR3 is TGTGCCAGTGCTCCTTGGGGCAATCAGCCCCAGCATTTT. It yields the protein CASAPWGNQPQHF.

The CDR3 protein is CASSLVWDNEQFF. Here the CDR3 DNA reads TGCGCCAGCAGCTTGGTCTGGGATAATGAGCAGTTCTTC. The chain links TRBV5-1 to TRBJ2-1; D is unresolved. V was cut by 0 bases and J by 7 bases, with 8 bases left in between. In germline, CDR1 is SGHRS, CDR2 YFSETQ. The CDR3 runs 13 residues. Full variable domain (missing parts from reference TRBV5-1 and TRBJ2-1): KAGVTQTPRYLIKTRGQQVTLSCSPISGHRSVSWYQQTPGQGLQFLFEYFSETQRNKGNFPGRFSGRQFSNSRSEMNVSTLELGDSALYLCASSLVWDNEQFFGPGTRLTVL.

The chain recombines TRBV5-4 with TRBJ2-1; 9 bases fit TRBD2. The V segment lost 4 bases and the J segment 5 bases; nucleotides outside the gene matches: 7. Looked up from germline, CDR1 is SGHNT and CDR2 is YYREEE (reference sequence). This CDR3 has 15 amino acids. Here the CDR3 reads CASSPGLAGDNEQFF. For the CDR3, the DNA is TGTGCCAGCAGCCCGGGACTAGCAGGCGACAATGAGCAGTTCTTC.

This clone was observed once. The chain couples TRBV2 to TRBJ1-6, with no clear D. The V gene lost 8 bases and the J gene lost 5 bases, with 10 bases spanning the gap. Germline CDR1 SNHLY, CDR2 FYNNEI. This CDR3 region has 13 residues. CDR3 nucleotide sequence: TGTGCCAGCCGTCAGGCGAATAATTCACCCCTCCACTTT. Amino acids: CASRQANNSPLHF.

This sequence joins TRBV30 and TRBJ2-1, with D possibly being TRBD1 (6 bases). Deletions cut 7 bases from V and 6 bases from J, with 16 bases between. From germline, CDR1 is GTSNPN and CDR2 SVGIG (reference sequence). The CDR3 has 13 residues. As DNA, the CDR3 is TGTGCCTTAAGAGAACCACAGGGCAATGAGCAGTTCTTC. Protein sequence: CALREPQGNEQFF.

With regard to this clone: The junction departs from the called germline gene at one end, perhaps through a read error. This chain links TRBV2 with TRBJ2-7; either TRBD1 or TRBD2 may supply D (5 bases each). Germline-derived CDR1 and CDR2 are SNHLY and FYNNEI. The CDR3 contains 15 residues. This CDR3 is CASTESGGLTYEQYF. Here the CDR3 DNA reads TGTGCCAGCACTGAAAGTGGGGGTCTGACCTACGAGCAGTACTTC.

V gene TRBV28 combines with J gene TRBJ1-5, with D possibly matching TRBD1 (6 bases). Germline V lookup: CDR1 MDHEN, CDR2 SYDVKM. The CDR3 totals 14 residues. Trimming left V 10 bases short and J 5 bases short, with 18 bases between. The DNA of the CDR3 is TGTGCCACACCGGGGGGCGGAATGGATCAGCCCCAGCATTTT. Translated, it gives CATPGGGMDQPQHF.

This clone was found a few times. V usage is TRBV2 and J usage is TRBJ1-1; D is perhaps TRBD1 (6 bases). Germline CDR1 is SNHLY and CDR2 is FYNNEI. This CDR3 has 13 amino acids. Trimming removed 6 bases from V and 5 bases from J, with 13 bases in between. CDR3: CASRVQGGTEAFF. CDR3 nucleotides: TGTGCCAGCAGGGTACAGGGAGGGACTGAAGCTTTCTTT.

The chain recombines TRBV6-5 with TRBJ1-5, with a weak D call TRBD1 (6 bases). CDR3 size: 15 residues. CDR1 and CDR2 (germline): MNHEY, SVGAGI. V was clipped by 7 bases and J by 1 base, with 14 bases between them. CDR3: CASTGGGLSNQPQHF. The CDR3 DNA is TGTGCCAGCACCGGGGGGGGGCTGAGCAATCAGCCCCAGCATTTT.

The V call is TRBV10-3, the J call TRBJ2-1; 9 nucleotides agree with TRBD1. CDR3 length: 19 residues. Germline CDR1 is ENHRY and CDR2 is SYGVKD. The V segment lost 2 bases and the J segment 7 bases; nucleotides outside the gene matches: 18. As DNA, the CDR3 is TGTGCCATCAGTGAGGACAGGGGGTTATCAAGTGGTACGCGTAATGAGCAGTTCTTC. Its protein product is CAISEDRGLSSGTRNEQFF.

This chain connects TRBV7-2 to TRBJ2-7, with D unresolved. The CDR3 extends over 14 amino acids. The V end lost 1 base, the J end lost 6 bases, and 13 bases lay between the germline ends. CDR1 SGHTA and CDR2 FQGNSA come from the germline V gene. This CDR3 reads CASSLGAGRREQYF. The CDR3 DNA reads TGTGCCAGCAGCTTAGGGGCAGGCCGTCGCGAGCAGTACTTC.

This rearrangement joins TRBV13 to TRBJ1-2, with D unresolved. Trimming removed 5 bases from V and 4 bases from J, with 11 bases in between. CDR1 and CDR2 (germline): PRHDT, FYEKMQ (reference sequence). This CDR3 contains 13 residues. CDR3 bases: TGTGCCAGCAGCCTAAACAAGGGCTATGGCTACACCTTC. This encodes CASSLNKGYGYTF.

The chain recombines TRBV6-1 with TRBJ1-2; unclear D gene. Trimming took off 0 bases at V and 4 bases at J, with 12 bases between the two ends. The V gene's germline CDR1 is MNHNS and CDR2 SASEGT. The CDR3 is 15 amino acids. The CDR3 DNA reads TGTGCCAGCAGTGAAGCCCGCTTGTCCACCTATGGCTACACCTTC. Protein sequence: CASSEARLSTYGYTF.

CDR3 sequence reads: CASSETEVDQPQHF. As DNA, the CDR3 is TGTGCCAGCAGTGAGACGGAGGTGGATCAGCCCCAGCATTTT. This chain connects TRBV2 to TRBJ1-5; D not resolved. V gave up 3 bases and J gave up 5 bases, with 11 bases separating them. The CDR3 loop spans 14 amino acids. Germline V gives CDR1 SNHLY, CDR2 FYNNEI.

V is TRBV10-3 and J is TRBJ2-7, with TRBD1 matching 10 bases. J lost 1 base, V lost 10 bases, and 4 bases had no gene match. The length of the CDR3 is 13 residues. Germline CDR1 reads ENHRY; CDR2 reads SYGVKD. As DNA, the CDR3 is TGTGCCACTGGGACAGGGGCGTCCTACGAGCAGTACTTC. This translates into CATGTGASYEQYF.

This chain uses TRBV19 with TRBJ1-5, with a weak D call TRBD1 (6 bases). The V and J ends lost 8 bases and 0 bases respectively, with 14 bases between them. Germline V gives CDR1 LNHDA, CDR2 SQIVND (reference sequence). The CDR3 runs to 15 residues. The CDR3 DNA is TGTGCCAGTGATTGGGCAGGGGCTAGCAATCAGCCCCAGCATTTT. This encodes CASDWAGASNQPQHF.

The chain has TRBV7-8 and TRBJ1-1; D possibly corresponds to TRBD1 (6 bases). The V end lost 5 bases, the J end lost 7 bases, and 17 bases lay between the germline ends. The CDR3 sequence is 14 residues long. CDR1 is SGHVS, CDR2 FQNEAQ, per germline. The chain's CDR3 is CASSPRGERSEAFF. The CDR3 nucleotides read TGTGCCAGCAGCCCGAGGGGGGAGCGGAGTGAAGCTTTCTTT.

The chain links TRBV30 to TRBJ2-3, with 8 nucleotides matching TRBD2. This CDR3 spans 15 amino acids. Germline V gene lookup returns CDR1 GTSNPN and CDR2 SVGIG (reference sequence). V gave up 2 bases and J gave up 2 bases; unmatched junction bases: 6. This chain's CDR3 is CAWSKGRGDTDTQYF. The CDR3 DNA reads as TGTGCCTGGAGTAAAGGGCGGGGGGACACAGATACGCAGTATTTT.

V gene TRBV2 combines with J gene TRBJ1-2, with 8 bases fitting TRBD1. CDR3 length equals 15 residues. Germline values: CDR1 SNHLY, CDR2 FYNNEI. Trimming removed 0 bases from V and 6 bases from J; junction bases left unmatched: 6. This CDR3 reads CASSEARLDRDGYTF. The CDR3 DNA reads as TGTGCCAGCAGTGAAGCGCGGTTGGACAGGGATGGCTACACCTTC.

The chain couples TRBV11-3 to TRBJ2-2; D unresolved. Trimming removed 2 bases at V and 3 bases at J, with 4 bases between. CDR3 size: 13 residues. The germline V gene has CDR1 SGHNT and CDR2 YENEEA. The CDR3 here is CASSLLYTGELFF. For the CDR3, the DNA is TGTGCCAGCAGCTTACTGTACACCGGGGAGCTGTTTTTT.

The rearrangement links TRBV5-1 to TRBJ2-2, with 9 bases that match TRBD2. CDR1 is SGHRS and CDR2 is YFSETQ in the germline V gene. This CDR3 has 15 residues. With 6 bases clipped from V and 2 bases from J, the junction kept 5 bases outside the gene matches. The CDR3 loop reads CASMERGANTGELFF. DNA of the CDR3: TGCGCCAGCATGGAGCGGGGGGCTAACACCGGGGAGCTGTTTTTT.

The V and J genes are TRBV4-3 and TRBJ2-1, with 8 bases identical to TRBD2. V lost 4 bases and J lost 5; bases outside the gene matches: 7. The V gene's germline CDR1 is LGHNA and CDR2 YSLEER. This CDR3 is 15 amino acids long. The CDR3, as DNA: TGCGCCAGCAGCCGAACTAGCGGACCTAACAATGAGCAGTTCTTC. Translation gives CASSRTSGPNNEQFF.

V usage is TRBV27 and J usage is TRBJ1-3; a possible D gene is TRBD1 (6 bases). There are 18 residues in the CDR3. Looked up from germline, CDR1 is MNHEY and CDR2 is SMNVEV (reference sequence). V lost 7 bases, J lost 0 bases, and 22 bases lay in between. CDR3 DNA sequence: TGTGCCAGCACCCTCTCCGGGGGACAAAAACGCTCTGGAAACACCATATATTTT. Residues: CASTLSGGQKRSGNTIYF.

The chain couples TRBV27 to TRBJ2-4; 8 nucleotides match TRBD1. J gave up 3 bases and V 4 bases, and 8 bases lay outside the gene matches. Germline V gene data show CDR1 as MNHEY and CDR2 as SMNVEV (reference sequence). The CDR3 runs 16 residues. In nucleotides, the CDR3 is TGTGCCAGCAGTTCCTACACAGGGGGGATCAAAAACATTCAGTACTTC. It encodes CASSSYTGGIKNIQYF.